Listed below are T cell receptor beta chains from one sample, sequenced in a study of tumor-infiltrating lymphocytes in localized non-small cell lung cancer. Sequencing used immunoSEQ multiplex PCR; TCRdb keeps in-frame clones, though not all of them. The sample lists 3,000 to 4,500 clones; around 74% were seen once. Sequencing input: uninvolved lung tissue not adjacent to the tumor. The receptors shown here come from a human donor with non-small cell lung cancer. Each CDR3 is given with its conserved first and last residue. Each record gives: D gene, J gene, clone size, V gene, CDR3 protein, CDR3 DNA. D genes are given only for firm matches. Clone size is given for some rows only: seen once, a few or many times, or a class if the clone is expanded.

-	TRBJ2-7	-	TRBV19	CASSGGQGGLEQYF	TGTGCCAGTAGTGGCGGGCAGGGTGGGCTCGAGCAGTACTTC
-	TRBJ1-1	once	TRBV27	CASSFSLDTEAFF	TGTGCCAGCAGTTTTTCCCTGGACACTGAAGCTTTCTTT
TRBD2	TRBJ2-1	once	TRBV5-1	CASSWSGRDNEQFF	TGCGCCAGCAGTTGGAGCGGGAGAGACAATGAGCAGTTCTTC
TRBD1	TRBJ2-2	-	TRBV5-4	CASSFELGGVGELFF	TGTGCCAGCAGCTTTGAGCTAGGGGGCGTCGGGGAGCTGTTTTTT
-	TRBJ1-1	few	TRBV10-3	CATTTVVMNTEAFF	TGTGCCACTACCACAGTAGTCATGAACACTGAAGCTTTCTTT
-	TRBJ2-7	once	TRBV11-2	CASSSPGVHEQYF	TGTGCCAGCAGCTCGCCCGGGGTTCACGAGCAGTACTTC
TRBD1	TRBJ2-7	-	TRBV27	CASSLSARGSPYEQYF	TGTGCCAGCAGTTTATCTGCCAGGGGGTCCCCCTACGAGCAGTACTTC
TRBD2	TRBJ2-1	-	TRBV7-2	CASTRGGSYNEQFF	TGTGCCAGCACCCGTGGCGGGAGCTACAATGAGCAGTTCTTC
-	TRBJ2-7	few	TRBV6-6	CASSLSGVSYEQYF	TGTGCCAGCAGTCTTTCGGGCGTTTCCTACGAGCAGTACTTC
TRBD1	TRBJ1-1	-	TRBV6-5	CASSVQGDTEAFF	TGTGCCAGCAGTGTCCAGGGGGACACTGAAGCTTTCTTT
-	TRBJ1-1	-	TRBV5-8	CASSLFGGSRNTEAFF	TGTGCCAGCAGCTTGTTTGGGGGAAGTAGGAACACTGAAGCTTTCTTT
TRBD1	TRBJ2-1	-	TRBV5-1	CASSWGDRVQEQFF	TGCGCCAGCAGCTGGGGGGACAGGGTACAGGAGCAGTTCTTC
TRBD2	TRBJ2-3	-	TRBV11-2	CASTIRRLAGSTDTQYF	TGTGCCAGCACCATCAGGCGGCTAGCGGGGAGCACAGATACGCAGTATTTT
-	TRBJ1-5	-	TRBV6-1	CASSVMGRESQPQHF	TGTGCCAGCAGTGTAATGGGACGGGAATCCCAGCCCCAGCATTTT
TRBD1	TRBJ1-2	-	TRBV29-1	CSVGTGDNYGYTF	TGCAGCGTGGGGACAGGGGACAACTATGGCTACACCTTC
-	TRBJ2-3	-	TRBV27	CASRPGFSSTDTQYF	TGTGCCAGCAGGCCCGGGTTTTCTAGCACAGATACGCAGTATTTT
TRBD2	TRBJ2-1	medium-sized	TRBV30	CAWSALAGYNEQFF	TGTGCCTGGAGTGCACTAGCGGGTTACAATGAGCAGTTCTTC
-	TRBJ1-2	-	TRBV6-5	CASSYDHAPYGYTF	TGTGCCAGCAGTTACGACCATGCCCCCTATGGCTACACCTTC
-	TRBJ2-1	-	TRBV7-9	CASSSTGGNEQFF	TGTGCCAGCAGCTCGACAGGAGGCAATGAGCAGTTCTTC
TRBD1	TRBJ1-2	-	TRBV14	CASSLTGGVYGYTF	TGTGCCAGCAGCCTTACAGGGGGCGTCTATGGCTACACCTTC
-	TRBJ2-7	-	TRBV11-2	CASSPETNHYEQYF	TGTGCCAGCAGCCCCGAGACAAACCACTACGAGCAGTACTTC
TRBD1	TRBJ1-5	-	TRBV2	CASSPGTGNQPQHF	TGTGCCAGCAGCCCCGGGACAGGGAATCAGCCCCAGCATTTT
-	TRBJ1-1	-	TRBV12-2	CASRFRQGTEAFF	TGTGCAAGTCGCTTTCGACAGGGTACTGAAGCTTTCTTT
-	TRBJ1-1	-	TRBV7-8	CASSLEGNTEAFF	TGTGCCAGCAGCTTAGAGGGGAACACTGAAGCTTTCTTT
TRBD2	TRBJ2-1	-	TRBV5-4	CASSLDGLTSGYNEQFF	TGTGCCAGCAGCTTGGACGGGCTGACTAGCGGTTACAATGAGCAGTTCTTC
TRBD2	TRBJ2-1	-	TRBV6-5	CASSYGSAGGKSEQFF	TGTGCCAGCAGTTACGGATCGGCGGGAGGGAAAAGTGAGCAGTTCTTC
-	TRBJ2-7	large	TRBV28	CASSSRLDGPLGSYEQYF	TGTGCCAGCAGTTCCCGGCTTGATGGCCCCCTAGGCTCCTACGAGCAGTACTTC
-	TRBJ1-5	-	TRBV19	CASSIGQLGGQPQHF	TGTGCCAGTAGTATAGGACAGCTTGGAGGCCAGCCCCAGCATTTT
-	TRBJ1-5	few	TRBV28	CASSLPQRASQPQHF	TGTGCCAGCAGTTTACCCCAAAGGGCGAGTCAGCCCCAGCATTTT
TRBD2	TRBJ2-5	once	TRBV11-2	CASSQGTTPAGQETQYF	TGTGCCAGCAGCCAAGGGACTACCCCTGCGGGGCAAGAGACCCAGTACTTC
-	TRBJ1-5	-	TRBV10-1	CASRTIASSGNQPQHF	TGCGCCAGCAGGACTATCGCCTCATCAGGCAATCAGCCCCAGCATTTT
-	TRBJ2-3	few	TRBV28	CASSLRAESTDTQYF	TGTGCCAGCAGTTTACGGGCGGAGAGCACAGATACGCAGTATTTT
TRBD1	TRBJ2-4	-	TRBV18	CATGTDKNIQYF	TGTGCCACCGGGACAGACAAAAACATTCAGTACTTC
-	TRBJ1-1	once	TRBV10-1	CASSDEKNTEAFF	TGCGCCAGCAGTGATGAAAAGAACACTGAAGCTTTCTTT
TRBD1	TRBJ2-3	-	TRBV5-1	CASSPTGDSGTDTQYF	TGCGCCAGCAGCCCGACAGGGGATTCTGGCACAGATACGCAGTATTTT
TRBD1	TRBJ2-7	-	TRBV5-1	CASKTGETYEQYF	TGCGCCAGCAAAACAGGGGAAACCTACGAGCAGTACTTC
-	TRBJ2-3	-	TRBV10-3	CAIRSWRDPSTDTQYF	TGTGCCATCAGGAGCTGGCGGGATCCTAGCACAGATACGCAGTATTTT
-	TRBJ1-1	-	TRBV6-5	CASRRPQLNTEAFF	TGTGCCAGCAGAAGGCCCCAGCTGAACACTGAAGCTTTCTTT
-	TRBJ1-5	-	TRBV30	CAWSDSNQPQHF	TGTGCCTGGAGTGATAGCAATCAGCCCCAGCATTTT
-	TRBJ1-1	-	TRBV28	CASITPGGQTEAFF	TGTGCCAGCATCACACCGGGGGGGCAGACTGAAGCTTTCTTT
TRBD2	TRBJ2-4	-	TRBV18	CASSRQEVAGAKNIQYF	TGTGCCAGCTCACGCCAGGAGGTAGCGGGAGCAAAAAACATTCAGTACTTC
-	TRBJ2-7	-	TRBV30	CAWSDLATLAYEQYF	TGTGCCTGGAGTGACCTAGCCACGCTTGCTTACGAGCAGTACTTC
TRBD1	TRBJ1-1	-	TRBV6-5	CASSYSTGEDTEAFF	TGTGCCAGCAGTTACTCCACAGGGGAGGACACTGAAGCTTTCTTT
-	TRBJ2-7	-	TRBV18	CASSPPGPYEQYF	TGTGCCAGCTCACCGCCCGGGCCTTACGAGCAGTACTTC